The rows below give T cell receptor beta chains drawn from one sample of a study of blood T cell repertoires in COVID-19. Sequencing used immunoSEQ multiplex PCR; TCRdb keeps in-frame clones, though not all of them. The data show approximately 100,000 clones, over 70% seen once. The sample was peripheral blood. These receptors all come from a man aged 55 to 70 with acute or convalescent COVID-19. The CDR3 runs from the conserved cysteine through the conserved F or W. A D gene is named only where the DNA matches it firmly. Clone size is stated in some rows and not others, as once, few, many or a class when expanded.

v_call: TRBV18
clone_size: few
d_call: -
j_call: TRBJ1-4
cdr3_aa: CASSPIRGATNEKLFF
cdr3_nt: TGTGCCAGCTCACCGATTCGGGGGGCAACTAATGAAAAACTGTTTTTT

v_call: TRBV5-4
clone_size: -
d_call: TRBD1
j_call: TRBJ1-1
cdr3_aa: CASSSDRGLSPEAFF
cdr3_nt: TGTGCCAGCAGCTCGGACAGGGGGCTCAGCCCTGAAGCTTTCTTT

v_call: TRBV6-5
clone_size: -
d_call: TRBD1
j_call: TRBJ2-7
cdr3_aa: CATQGVIGTGYEQYF
cdr3_nt: TGTGCCACTCAGGGGGTTATAGGGACGGGCTACGAGCAGTACTTC

v_call: TRBV5-1
clone_size: -
d_call: TRBD2
j_call: TRBJ2-3
cdr3_aa: CASKGLAGFDTQYF
cdr3_nt: TGCGCCAGCAAGGGACTAGCGGGATTTGATACGCAGTATTTT

v_call: TRBV7-2
clone_size: -
d_call: TRBD2
j_call: TRBJ2-1
cdr3_aa: CASSARLAGGRNEQFF
cdr3_nt: TGTGCCAGCAGCGCGAGACTAGCGGGAGGTCGGAATGAGCAGTTCTTC

v_call: TRBV27
clone_size: -
d_call: -
j_call: TRBJ2-5
cdr3_aa: CASSLRSSQETQYF
cdr3_nt: TGTGCCAGCAGTTTGCGGAGCTCCCAAGAGACCCAGTACTTC

v_call: TRBV5-6
clone_size: -
d_call: TRBD1
j_call: TRBJ2-5
cdr3_aa: CASSLGVQGAQETQYF
cdr3_nt: TGTGCCAGCAGCTTGGGCGTCCAGGGGGCACAAGAGACCCAGTACTTC

v_call: TRBV5-1
clone_size: -
d_call: TRBD2
j_call: TRBJ2-3
cdr3_aa: CASSFAWSGGADTQYF
cdr3_nt: TGCGCCAGCAGCTTCGCGTGGAGTGGGGGGGCAGATACGCAGTATTTT

v_call: TRBV7-9
clone_size: -
d_call: TRBD1
j_call: TRBJ1-3
cdr3_aa: CASSTSRPGTGTGNTIYF
cdr3_nt: TGTGCCAGCAGCACCTCAAGACCCGGGACAGGGACAGGAAACACCATATATTTT

v_call: TRBV5-1
clone_size: -
d_call: -
j_call: TRBJ2-2
cdr3_aa: CASSLAYTNTGELFF
cdr3_nt: TGCGCCAGCAGCTTGGCCTATACGAACACCGGGGAGCTGTTTTTT

v_call: TRBV4-1
clone_size: few
d_call: TRBD1
j_call: TRBJ1-5
cdr3_aa: CASSQLGTGNTPQHF
cdr3_nt: TGCGCCAGCAGCCAATTAGGGACAGGGAACACCCCCCAGCATTTT

v_call: TRBV12-3/TRBV12-4
clone_size: -
d_call: -
j_call: TRBJ2-7
cdr3_aa: CASRVGASGEQYF
cdr3_nt: TGTGCCAGCAGGGTGGGGGCCTCGGGCGAGCAGTACTTC

v_call: TRBV3-1/TRBV3-2
clone_size: -
d_call: -
j_call: TRBJ1-1
cdr3_aa: CASSPRMERTWRDTEAFF
cdr3_nt: TGTGCCAGCAGCCCTCGGATGGAAAGAACCTGGAGGGACACTGAAGCTTTCTTT

v_call: TRBV7-9
clone_size: -
d_call: -
j_call: TRBJ2-5
cdr3_aa: CASSFLATQETQYF
cdr3_nt: TGTGCCAGCAGCTTCCTAGCGACCCAAGAGACCCAGTACTTC

v_call: TRBV9
clone_size: -
d_call: -
j_call: TRBJ1-1
cdr3_aa: CASSVAGNSGEAFF
cdr3_nt: TGTGCCAGCAGCGTAGCAGGCAATAGCGGTGAAGCTTTCTTT

v_call: TRBV5-4
clone_size: -
d_call: -
j_call: TRBJ1-3
cdr3_aa: CASSSASGGSGNTIYF
cdr3_nt: TGTGCCAGCAGCTCCGCGTCTGGAGGCTCTGGAAACACCATATATTTT

v_call: TRBV15
clone_size: -
d_call: TRBD1
j_call: TRBJ1-5
cdr3_aa: CATSRDTGEQPQHF
cdr3_nt: TGTGCCACCAGCAGAGATACAGGGGAACAGCCCCAGCATTTT

v_call: TRBV18
clone_size: -
d_call: -
j_call: TRBJ2-7
cdr3_aa: CASSPSRGIYEQYF
cdr3_nt: TGTGCCAGCTCACCGAGCAGGGGAATCTACGAGCAGTACTTC

v_call: TRBV9
clone_size: -
d_call: TRBD2
j_call: TRBJ2-1
cdr3_aa: CASSAFGLAGEQFF
cdr3_nt: TGTGCCAGCAGCGCCTTCGGACTAGCGGGAGAGCAGTTCTTC

v_call: TRBV24-1
clone_size: -
d_call: -
j_call: TRBJ2-1
cdr3_aa: CATSDPDSPNEQFF
cdr3_nt: TGTGCCACCAGTGACCCAGACAGTCCCAATGAGCAGTTCTTC

v_call: TRBV10-2
clone_size: -
d_call: TRBD1
j_call: TRBJ2-7
cdr3_aa: CASRAPGQGAYEQYF
cdr3_nt: TGCGCCAGCAGGGCTCCGGGACAGGGGGCCTACGAGCAGTACTTC

v_call: TRBV4-1
clone_size: -
d_call: TRBD2
j_call: TRBJ2-1
cdr3_aa: CASSQGSGRPYNEQFF
cdr3_nt: TGCGCCAGCAGCCAAGGTAGCGGGAGACCCTACAATGAGCAGTTCTTC

v_call: TRBV5-6
clone_size: -
d_call: TRBD1
j_call: TRBJ2-7
cdr3_aa: CASSPGQGRGEQYF
cdr3_nt: TGTGCCAGCTCGCCGGGACAGGGGAGAGGCGAGCAGTACTTC

v_call: TRBV6-5
clone_size: -
d_call: -
j_call: TRBJ2-7
cdr3_aa: CASRKTGMAYEQYF
cdr3_nt: TGTGCCAGCAGAAAAACAGGGATGGCCTACGAGCAGTACTTC